What follows are 23 T cell receptor beta chains derived from one specimen sequenced in a study of T-cell memory formation after mild COVID-19. TCRdb re-called the 5' RACE reads with MiXCR, one entry per CDR3 protein. The sample contains under 700,000 distinct CDR3 sequences, about a fifth of which appear only once. Source material: PBMCs or a T cell subset sorted from them (not recorded which). These receptors all stem from an adult woman who had mild COVID-19 (a few samples of this study predate the infection). Cell type and time point are not known.

This clonotype was seen more than once but under ten times. This chain uses TRBV5-4 with TRBJ1-4, with TRBD1 identical over 8 bases. CDR3 length: 14 residues. Germline assignment: CDR1 SGHNT and CDR2 YYREEE (reference sequence). J lost 8 bases, V lost 4 bases, and 7 bases had no gene match. The CDR3 protein is CASSVDRADEKLFF. The CDR3 bases are TGTGCCAGCAGCGTGGACAGGGCGGACGAAAAACTGTTTTTT. Full variable domain (outside the CDR3, taken from reference TRBV5-4 and TRBJ1-4): ETGVTQSPTHLIKTRGQQVTLRCSSQSGHNTVSWYQQALGQGPQFIFQYYREEENGRGNFPPRFSGLQFPNYSSELNVNALELDDSALYLCASSVDRADEKLFFGSGTQLSVL.

This rearrangement joins TRBV10-3 to TRBJ2-7; 12 bases match TRBD1. The CDR3 sequence is 17 residues long. The V segment lost 2 bases and the J segment 3 bases; nucleotides outside the gene matches: 8. The germline V gene encodes CDR1 ENHRY and CDR2 SYGVKD. The CDR3 is CAISEVPGTGGGYEQYF. DNA of the CDR3: TGTGCCATCAGTGAGGTTCCCGGGACAGGGGGCGGCTACGAGCAGTACTTC.

In the case of this clonotype: Mismatch with germline at one junction end may stem from a read error. The chain uses TRBV15 and TRBJ2-7; 8 bases agree with TRBD1. Germline V gene sequence: CDR1 LNHNV, CDR2 YYDKDF (reference sequence). This CDR3 has 13 amino acids. The CDR3 bases are TGTGCCACCAGCAGAGACTTCACAGGGGGAGGACGCTTC. Amino acids: CATSRDFTGGGRF.

The chain has TRBV2 and TRBJ2-1, with D perhaps assigned TRBD1 or TRBD2 (5 bases each). From germline, CDR1 is SNHLY and CDR2 FYNNEI. The CDR3 runs 14 residues. V was pared by 10 bases and J by 10 bases, with 23 bases between. CDR3 in amino acids: CATTTGPVSYEQFF. DNA for the CDR3: TGTGCCACCACAACGGGGCCCGTATCATACGAGCAGTTCTTC.

This clonotype was detected a few times. The rearrangement links TRBV6-2 or TRBV6-3 to TRBJ2-5; TRBD1 matches at 9 bases. Germline values: CDR1 MNHEY, CDR2 SVGEGT. CDR3 size: 16 residues. V trimming: 6 bases; J trimming: 4 bases; junction bases outside the gene matches: 12. CDR3 coding DNA: TGTGCCAGCAGGGTTCTTCCGGGACAGGGAGCAGAGACCCAGTACTTC. Protein sequence: CASRVLPGQGAETQYF.

The chain links TRBV10-2 to TRBJ2-1; possible D gene TRBD2, 5 bases. Germline assignment: CDR1 WSHSY and CDR2 SAAADI. V was trimmed by 8 bases and J by 8 bases, leaving 10 bases between them. The CDR3 length is 11 residues. The CDR3 spells CASAVGDEQFF. CDR3 bases: TGCGCCAGCGCCGTCGGGGATGAGCAGTTCTTC.

The sample holds many counts of this clonotype. The chain joins TRBV7-9 to TRBJ2-5; either TRBD1 or TRBD2 may supply D (5 bases each). V dropped 0 bases and J dropped 0 bases, with 20 bases sitting between them. The germline gives CDR1 SEHNR, CDR2 FQNEAQ (reference sequence). The CDR3 has 19 residues. CDR3 residues: CASSLAPGLGRTYQETQYF. The CDR3 DNA reads TGTGCCAGCAGCTTAGCCCCAGGGTTGGGGAGAACGTACCAAGAGACCCAGTACTTC.

This clonotype was counted between two and nine times. The chain is built from TRBV12-3 or TRBV12-4 and TRBJ2-7, with TRBD1 matching 7 bases. The ends lost 7 bases at V and 3 bases at J; junction bases unmatched: 6. The CDR3 is 13 amino acids. This CDR3 reads CASKPGQRYEQYF. The CDR3 nucleotides read TGTGCCAGCAAGCCGGGACAGCGCTACGAGCAGTACTTC.

The chain employs TRBV29-1 and TRBJ2-1; 8 bases map to TRBD2. V gave up 6 bases and J gave up 4 bases; unmatched junction bases: 11. Per the germline V gene, CDR1 is SQVTM and CDR2 is ANQGSEA. This CDR3 has 15 residues. The CDR3 loop is CSVPRGSGIYNEQFF. CDR3 in DNA: TGCAGCGTGCCCAGGGGTAGCGGGATTTACAATGAGCAGTTCTTC.

The chain uses TRBV5-1 and TRBJ2-6, with 9 bases matching TRBD1. From germline, CDR1 is SGHRS and CDR2 YFSETQ. V shed 0 bases, J shed 1 base, and the junction held 5 bases outside the gene matches. The CDR3 sequence is 18 residues long. The CDR3 DNA reads TGCGCCAGCAGCTTGGCCGGACAGGGGCGGTCTGGGGCCAACGTCCTGACTTTC. This gives the protein CASSLAGQGRSGANVLTF.

The chain employs TRBV7-9 and TRBJ1-5, with 7 positions matching TRBD1. This CDR3 is built from 15 residues. The ends lost 5 bases at V and 3 bases at J; junction bases unmatched: 7. The germline CDR1 and CDR2 sequences are SEHNR and FQNEAQ (reference sequence). CDR3 nucleotide sequence: TGTGCCAGCAGCGTGCGGGACAGCTACAATCAGCCCCAGCATTTT. This translates into CASSVRDSYNQPQHF.

This clonotype was counted many times. The chain carries TRBV5-1 and TRBJ2-1, with 8 bases fitting TRBD1. CDR1 and CDR2 (germline): SGHRS, YFSETQ. The CDR3 has 15 amino acids. Trimming cost V 4 bases and J 10 bases; bases outside gene matches: 13. The CDR3 reads CASSLQWDRSSEQFF. CDR3 coding DNA: TGCGCCAGCAGCCTCCAGTGGGACAGGAGTTCGGAGCAGTTCTTC.

This clonotype was counted between two and nine times. V usage is TRBV5-1 and J usage is TRBJ2-1; D call uncertain. Per the germline V gene, CDR1 is SGHRS and CDR2 is YFSETQ. The ends were cut back, 0 bases at V and 10 bases at J, with 8 bases in the middle. The CDR3 sequence is 12 residues long. In DNA, the CDR3 is TGCGCCAGCAGCTTGGACTACTTGGAGCAGTTCTTC. It encodes CASSLDYLEQFF.

This chain links TRBV3-1 with TRBJ2-5, with D possibly being TRBD1 (6 bases). CDR1 and CDR2 (germline): LGHDT, YNNKEL (reference sequence). The V gene lost 5 bases and the J gene lost 9 bases, with 16 bases spanning the gap. The CDR3 consists of 13 residues. CDR3 amino acids: CASSEGQPLAQYF. DNA for the CDR3: TGTGCCAGCAGCGAAGGACAGCCCCTGGCCCAGTACTTC.

This clonotype was counted a few times. The chain recombines TRBV12-3 or TRBV12-4 with TRBJ1-4; 9 bases are a match to TRBD1. J gave up 5 bases and V 6 bases, and 13 bases lay outside the gene matches. This CDR3 contains 17 residues. CDR3 residues: CASSTGTGSQGNEKLFF. CDR3 bases: TGTGCCAGCAGCACGGGGACAGGGAGTCAGGGAAATGAAAAACTGTTTTTT.

There are a few counts of this clonotype. The gene calls are TRBV5-1 and TRBJ1-2, with 8 nucleotides matching TRBD1. The CDR3 length is 15 residues. The germline gives CDR1 SGHRS, CDR2 YFSETQ. V gave up 2 bases and J gave up 8 bases; unmatched junction bases: 11. The CDR3 here is CASSLDRGGGEGYTF. The CDR3 nucleotides read TGCGCCAGCAGCTTAGACAGGGGAGGAGGTGAAGGCTACACCTTC.

The gene calls are TRBV20-1 and TRBJ2-4; TRBD2 agrees at 14 bases. Germline V gives CDR1 DFQATT, CDR2 SNEGSKA (reference sequence). The CDR3 consists of 18 residues. The junction had 9 bases not matched to a gene; V was cut back by 5 bases and J by 0 bases. This CDR3 reads CSALKTSGRAEAKNIQYF. In DNA, the CDR3 is TGCAGTGCTCTAAAGACTAGCGGGAGGGCTGAAGCCAAAAACATTCAGTACTTC.

This clonotype has just a few counts. The chain combines TRBV15 with TRBJ2-7; 11 nucleotides line up with TRBD2. This CDR3 comprises 15 residues. In germline, CDR1 is LNHNV, CDR2 YYDKDF (reference sequence). Trimming removed 3 bases from V and 5 bases from J; junction bases left unmatched: 6. CDR3 bases: TGTGCCACCAGCAGGGTAGCGGGAGGGAACAACGAGCAGTACTTC. As protein: CATSRVAGGNNEQYF.

The chain uses TRBV5-1 and TRBJ2-5; a possible D gene is TRBD2 (6 bases). CDR1 and CDR2 (germline): SGHRS, YFSETQ. V lost 4 bases and J lost 9, with 25 bases in between. The CDR3 is 16 amino acids. The CDR3 nucleotides read TGCGCCAGCAGCCCTCGACCGGGTATAACACGGGAGCCCCAGTACTTC. It codes for CASSPRPGITREPQYF.

This clonotype appeared a few times. The chain carries TRBV20-1 and TRBJ2-1; TRBD2 aligns across 13 bases. The CDR3 runs to 14 residues. Germline CDR1 DFQATT, CDR2 SNEGSKA (reference sequence). The junction had 4 bases not matched to a gene; V was cut back by 3 bases and J by 8 bases. This CDR3 is CSASPGLAGYEQFF. CDR3 coding DNA: TGCAGTGCTAGCCCGGGACTAGCGGGGTATGAGCAGTTCTTC.

The chain carries TRBV5-6 and TRBJ1-3; no clear D. The germline V and J ends were trimmed by 0 bases and 1 base, with 8 bases remaining between them. Germline assignment: CDR1 SGHDT and CDR2 YYEEEE. CDR3 length equals 15 residues. The CDR3 here is CASSLAVGSGNTIYF. The CDR3 DNA is TGTGCCAGCAGCTTGGCGGTGGGATCTGGAAACACCATATATTTT. The full variable domain, in which reference TRBV5-6 and TRBJ1-3 provide the parts outside the CDR3, is DAGVTQSPTHLIKTRGQQVTLRCSPKSGHDTVSWYQQALGQGPQFIFQYYEEEERQRGNFPDRFSGHQFPNYSSELNVNALLLGDSALYLCASSLAVGSGNTIYFGEGSWLTVV.

The chain links TRBV20-1 to TRBJ1-4; the match to TRBD1 covers 9 bases. The CDR3 has 14 amino acids. Trimming removed 6 bases from V and 7 bases from J; junction bases left unmatched: 9. CDR1 and CDR2 from the germline V gene are DFQATT and SNEGSKA (reference sequence). CDR3 sequence (DNA): TGCAGTGCCCCGGACAGGGGAGGAAGTGAAAAACTGTTTTTT. Amino acids: CSAPDRGGSEKLFF.

The sample holds many counts of this clonotype. This sequence joins TRBV20-1 and TRBJ2-7, with 9 nucleotides matching TRBD1. The CDR3 spans 14 residues. Germline V CDR1 and CDR2: DFQATT, SNEGSKA (reference sequence). Trimming cost V 3 bases and J 7 bases; bases outside gene matches: 10. CDR3 in amino acids: CSASAGTGLEEQYF. In nucleotides, the CDR3 is TGCAGTGCTAGTGCCGGGACAGGGTTGGAGGAGCAGTACTTC.